The 13 T cell receptor beta chains below all came from one sample that was sequenced in a study of cytomegalovirus exposure and HLA in healthy donors. Use of 60 Vbeta and 13 Jbeta primers characterized the PCR. Using immunoSEQ multiplex PCR, the repertoire was profiled, and TCRdb retains in-frame clones only, with some absent. The sample records around 200,000 clones, around four fifths being singletons. Input material: PBMCs. The receptors shown here come from a female donor in good health and CMV-seronegative.

The chain links TRBV5-6 to TRBJ2-6; 12 nucleotides agree with TRBD2. Germline CDR1 reads SGHDT; CDR2 reads YYEEEE. The CDR3 runs to 18 residues. V trimming: 0 bases; J trimming: 1 base; junction bases outside the gene matches: 2. The CDR3 protein is CASSLETSGSSGANVLTF. CDR3 bases: TGTGCCAGCAGCTTGGAGACTAGCGGGAGTTCTGGGGCCAACGTCCTGACTTTC.

This clone was recorded a few times. V is TRBV5-1 and J is TRBJ2-1; 9 bases map to TRBD1. The germline V gene encodes CDR1 SGHRS and CDR2 YFSETQ. CDR3 size: 21 residues. The V segment lost 0 bases and the J segment 0 bases; nucleotides outside the gene matches: 16. The CDR3 protein is CASSLAPGQGLTPSSYNEQFF. CDR3 nucleotides: TGCGCCAGCAGCTTGGCACCGGGACAGGGCTTAACTCCGAGCTCCTACAATGAGCAGTTCTTC.

V gene TRBV5-4 combines with J gene TRBJ2-2, with D perhaps matching TRBD2 (5 bases). Germline-derived CDR1 and CDR2 are SGHNT and YYREEE (reference sequence). CDR3 size: 14 residues. V lost 0 bases, J lost 6 bases, and 9 bases lay in between. The DNA for the CDR3 is TGTGCCAGCAGCTTGGGACTACGATCCGGGGAGCTGTTTTTT. Protein sequence: CASSLGLRSGELFF.

This chain links TRBV7-6 with TRBJ2-3; 9 nucleotides agree with TRBD2. Unmatched junction bases numbered 8, after V lost 1 base and J lost 6 bases. Germline V gene sequence: CDR1 SGHVS, CDR2 FNYEAQ. The CDR3 covers 16 residues. CDR3 protein: CASSLDLAGEQDTQYF. The CDR3 coding sequence is TGTGCCAGCAGCTTAGATTTAGCGGGAGAGCAGGATACGCAGTATTTT.

The chain has TRBV5-6 and TRBJ2-3; 12 bases are a match to TRBD2. The CDR3 is made up of 16 amino acids. Losses at the gene ends were 2 bases for V and 0 bases for J; bases not matched to a gene: 1. Germline V gene data show CDR1 as SGHDT and CDR2 as YYEEEE. This CDR3 reads CASSFGLAGSTDTQYF. Here the CDR3 DNA reads TGTGCCAGCAGCTTCGGACTAGCGGGAAGCACAGATACGCAGTATTTT.

The chain is built from TRBV28 and TRBJ1-6; tentative D call: TRBD1 (6 bases). Per the germline V gene, CDR1 is MDHEN and CDR2 is SYDVKM. The CDR3 sequence is 14 residues long. Trimming pared 6 bases from V and 10 bases from J, leaving 16 bases between. As DNA, the CDR3 is TGTGCCAGCAGGACACAGGGCTCGGTCTCACCCCTCCACTTT. Protein: CASRTQGSVSPLHF.

V and J are TRBV5-8 and TRBJ2-3, with D tentatively TRBD2 (6 bases). CDR1 and CDR2 (germline): SGHTS, YDEGEE. This CDR3 contains 17 residues. V was cut by 0 bases and J by 2 bases, with 16 bases left in between. The CDR3 region is CASSLGGVASLTDTQYF. CDR3 nucleotides: TGTGCCAGCAGCTTGGGGGGGGTCGCATCTCTCACAGATACGCAGTATTTT. The full variable domain, rest sourced from reference TRBV5-8 and TRBJ2-3, is EAGVTQSPTHLIKTRGQQATLRCSPISGHTSVYWYQQALGLGLQFLLWYDEGEERNRGNFPPRFSGRQFPNYSSELNVNALELEDSALYLCASSLGGVASLTDTQYFGPGTRLTVL.

This clone has a handful of counts. V is TRBV7-9 and J is TRBJ1-1, with TRBD1 as a possible D gene (6 bases). The CDR3 covers 13 residues. Germline CDR1 and CDR2: SEHNR and FQNEAQ (reference sequence). The V end was cut by 5 bases, the J end by 2 bases, with 9 bases between. CDR3 sequence (DNA): TGTGCCAGCAGCAACAGGGCCAACACTGAAGCTTTCTTT. Its translation: CASSNRANTEAFF.

The chain couples TRBV5-1 to TRBJ2-7; the match to TRBD2 covers 14 bases. Germline assignment: CDR1 SGHRS and CDR2 YFSETQ. V lost 4 bases to trimming and J lost 5 bases; unmatched junction nucleotides: 14. The CDR3 is 18 amino acids. In nucleotides, the CDR3 is TGCGCCAGCAGCCCGGGACTAGCGGGGGCTGCCCGAGGCGACGAGCAGTACTTC. This translates into CASSPGLAGAARGDEQYF. The whole variable domain, remainder taken from reference TRBV5-1 and TRBJ2-7, is KAGVTQTPRYLIKTRGQQVTLSCSPISGHRSVSWYQQTPGQGLQFLFEYFSETQRNKGNFPGRFSGRQFSNSRSEMNVSTLELGDSALYLCASSPGLAGAARGDEQYFGPGTRLTVT.

The rearrangement uses TRBV28 and TRBJ2-7; the D gene is possibly TRBD2 (5 bases). The CDR3 loop spans 11 amino acids. Germline V gene data show CDR1 as MDHEN and CDR2 as SYDVKM. CDR3 protein: CGVREAYEQYF. The CDR3 DNA reads as TGTGGGGTGAGGGAAGCCTACGAGCAGTACTTC.

This clone was detected once. The chain links TRBV7-3 to TRBJ2-3, with a possible D match to TRBD1 (5 bases). V was trimmed by 8 bases and J by 2 bases, leaving 17 bases between them. The CDR3 is made up of 15 amino acids. CDR1 is SGHTA, CDR2 FQGTGA, per germline. CDR3: CASAQGRLNTDTQYF. The DNA for the CDR3 is TGTGCCAGCGCCCAGGGCCGCCTCAACACAGATACGCAGTATTTT.

This chain uses TRBV6-1 with TRBJ1-4; TRBD1 might be the D (5 bases). V was trimmed by 8 bases and J by 5 bases, leaving 15 bases between them. The CDR3 has 14 residues. Germline values: CDR1 MNHNS, CDR2 SASEGT. The CDR3 reads CASSTRGGNEKLFF. DNA of the CDR3: TGTGCCAGCTCAACACGGGGGGGAAATGAAAAACTGTTTTTT.

This chain uses TRBV19 with TRBJ1-1; TRBD1 agrees at 8 bases. Germline V gene sequence: CDR1 LNHDA, CDR2 SQIVND (reference sequence). With 3 bases clipped from V and 4 bases from J, the junction kept 4 bases outside the gene matches. The CDR3 totals 14 residues. CDR3 in amino acids: CASSIQTGGTEAFF. In DNA, the CDR3 is TGTGCCAGTAGTATCCAAACAGGGGGCACTGAAGCTTTCTTT.